This section outlines one T cell receptor (beta chain) sequence together with its context. Which antigen it targets is not known. The sample holds no much larger clone one base away, and base qualities are not on file. The data belong to a study of blood T cell repertoires in COVID-19 (dated by TCRdb to 2020 to 2021). About the study as a whole: The collaborator samples originated in the United States, Italy and Spain and spanned the acute and convalescent phases of COVID-19. Nearly every sample came with metadata listing a de-identified subject ID, COVID-19 status, age in years and sex. Deeply sampled blood TCRbeta repertoires from subjects exposed to, actively infected with, or recovered from COVID-19 were included in the dataset. The repertoires were made available in a free public database intended to serve as a resource for research on the immune response to SARS-CoV-2. The prospective study material was composed of cDNA or gDNA derived from T cells, B-cell-depleted T cells, or PBMCs. Where available, HLA class I and class II types were obtained from metadata supplied by the sample provider rather than from assay-based typing. The samples were drawn from two sources: the first 160 participants of the ongoing ImmuneRACE study, and 1,000 to 1,500 subjects contributed by 6 global collaborators. The research as a whole found: Clinical and demographic metadata were provided uncurated, with the amount varying by source and participant.

Collaborating institutions collected whole blood in K2EDTA tubes following their own protocols. For TCRbeta analysis, collaborators shipped samples in one of three forms: frozen whole blood, isolated PBMCs, or DNA extracted from either of those sample types. V is pared back by 4 bases and J by 4 bases, with 18 bases lying between the germline termini. Per the germline V gene, SGHDT is the CDR1 and YYEEEE is the CDR2. Its CDR3 holds 16 amino acids, cysteine through phenylalanine. The read is trimmed to its CDR3 DNA, 48 bases read in frame from base 1. TCRbeta CDR3 regions were amplified from genomic DNA by means of the immunoSEQ Assay, a bias-controlled multiplex PCR. Concerning the study's data processing: Nucleated cell counts per sample were estimated from amplification of reference gene primers within the assay. To quantify the absolute abundance of each unique TCRbeta CDR3 rearrangement, sequence reads were collapsed and filtered. Productive Simpson clonality was computed per sample as the square root of Simpson's diversity index over productive rearrangements. TCRdb re-hosts the immuneACCESS table, in-frame sequences only. Its copies lack some clones; in the studies checked, an unresolved V gene accounts for under half of them, and the cause for the rest is not known. The V and J calls and clone size are taken from that table; D and trimming were inferred from the DNA. Here the sample has about 220,000 clones; approximately 79% occur a single time. 5.1% of the sample is held by the ten biggest clonotypes.

The rearranged segments are TRBV5-6 and TRBJ1-3, with TRBD1 as a weak D call on 5 bases. The clonotype originates from a human donor in a cohort sampled during active COVID-19. Specimen: peripheral blood. The DNA is TGTGCCAGCAGCACTACCGGAGGGAGGGGAGGAAACACCATATATTTT. This translates into CASSTTGGRGGNTIYF.